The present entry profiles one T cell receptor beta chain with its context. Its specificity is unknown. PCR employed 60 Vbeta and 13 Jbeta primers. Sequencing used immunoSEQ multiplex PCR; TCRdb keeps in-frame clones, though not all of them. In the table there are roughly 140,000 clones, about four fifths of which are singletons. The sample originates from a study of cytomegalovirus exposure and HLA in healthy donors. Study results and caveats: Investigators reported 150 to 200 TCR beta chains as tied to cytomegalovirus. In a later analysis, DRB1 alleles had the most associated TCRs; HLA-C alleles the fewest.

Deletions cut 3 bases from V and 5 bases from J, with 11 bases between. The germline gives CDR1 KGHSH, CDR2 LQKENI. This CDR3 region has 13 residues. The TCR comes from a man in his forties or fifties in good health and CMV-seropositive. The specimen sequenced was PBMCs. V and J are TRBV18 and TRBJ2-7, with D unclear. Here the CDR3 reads CASSPPVVDEQYF. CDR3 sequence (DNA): TGTGCCAGCTCACCTCCAGTTGTCGACGAGCAGTACTTC.